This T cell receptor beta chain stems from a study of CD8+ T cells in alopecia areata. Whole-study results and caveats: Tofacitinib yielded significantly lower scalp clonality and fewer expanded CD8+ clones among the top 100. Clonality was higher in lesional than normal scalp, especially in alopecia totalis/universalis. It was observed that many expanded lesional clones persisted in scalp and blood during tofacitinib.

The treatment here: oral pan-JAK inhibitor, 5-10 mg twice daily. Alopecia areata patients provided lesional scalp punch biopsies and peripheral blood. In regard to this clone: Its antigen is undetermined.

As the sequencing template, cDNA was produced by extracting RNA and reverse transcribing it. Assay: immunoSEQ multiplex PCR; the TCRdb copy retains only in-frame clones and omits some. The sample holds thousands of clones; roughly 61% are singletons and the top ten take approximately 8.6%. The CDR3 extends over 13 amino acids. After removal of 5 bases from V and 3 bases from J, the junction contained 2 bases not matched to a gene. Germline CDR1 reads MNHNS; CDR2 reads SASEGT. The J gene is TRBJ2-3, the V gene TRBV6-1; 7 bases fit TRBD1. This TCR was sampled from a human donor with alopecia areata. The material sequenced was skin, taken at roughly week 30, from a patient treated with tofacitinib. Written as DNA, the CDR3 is TGTGCCAGCAGTTTACAGGGGACAGATACGCAGTATTTT. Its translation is CASSLQGTDTQYF.